This T cell receptor beta chain was recorded in a study of blood T cell repertoires in COVID-19. Study as a whole: Acute-phase and convalescent COVID-19 samples originated in the United States, Italy and Spain.

In the source study's methods: Counts of nucleated cells, estimated from reference gene primer amplification, were obtained. Data came from immunoSEQ multiplex PCR; TCRdb stores just in-frame clones and leaves some out. That table supplies the V and J calls and clone size; D and trimming were determined from the DNA. The table shows just under 250,000 clones, with around 89% occurring only once. The study assigned cohorts using participant-reported clinical history. Cohort 3 recovered donors had two negative PCRs, clearance, or symptom resolution. V lost 0 bases to trimming and J lost 7 bases, with 12 bases between them. The CDR3 covers 15 residues. Germline V lookup: CDR1 LNHNV, CDR2 YYDKDF (reference sequence).

The TCR was taken from a woman in her thirties who had recovered from COVID-19. The sample comprised PBMCs or T cells enriched from blood (not recorded which). The chain carries TRBV15 and TRBJ1-4, with D unclear. DNA of the CDR3: TGTGCCACCAGCAGAGATCCCGGTTCTGGTGAAAAACTGTTTTTT. Translating gives CATSRDPGSGEKLFF.